The next 17 T cell receptor beta chains were all read from a single sample in a study of beta chain features in type 1 diabetes. Every isolated RNA sample was fully reverse transcribed, so sequencing captured expressed TCRB transcripts. Assay: immunoSEQ multiplex PCR; the TCRdb copy retains only in-frame clones and omits some. The repertoire holds about half a million clones, approximately 30% seen once, with 0.06% to 0.07% in the top ten. Sequencing input: naive CD4+ T cells from blood. Receptors were obtained from a young man in good health.

The chain couples TRBV4-3 to TRBJ1-5; tentative D call: TRBD1 (6 bases). Trimming took off 0 bases at V and 4 bases at J, with 7 bases between the two ends. CDR3 length: 14 residues. CDR1 LGHNA and CDR2 YSLEER come from the germline V gene. The CDR3 region is CASSQEGGNQPQHF. Here the CDR3 DNA reads TGCGCCAGCAGCCAAGAAGGGGGGAATCAGCCCCAGCATTTT.

V usage is TRBV7-6 and J usage is TRBJ2-3; D is unresolved. The CDR3 has 15 amino acids. In germline, CDR1 is SGHVS, CDR2 FNYEAQ. V shed 1 base and J shed 4 bases, with 12 bases lying between them. CDR3 loop: CASSLEDGNADTQYF. The CDR3 bases are TGTGCCAGCAGCTTAGAGGATGGGAACGCAGATACGCAGTATTTT. Using reference TRBV7-6 and TRBJ2-3 for the parts outside the CDR3, the full variable domain is GAGVSQSPRYKVTKRGQDVALRCDPISGHVSLYWYRQALGQGPEFLTYFNYEAQQDKSGLPNDRFSAERPEGSISTLTIQRTEQRDSAMYRCASSLEDGNADTQYFGPGTRLTVL.

This clone was counted between two and nine times. CDR3 in DNA: TGCGCCAGCAGCCAATACACCAATGAGCAGTTCTTC. This translates into CASSQYTNEQFF. The J gene is TRBJ2-1, the V gene TRBV4-1; no firm D call. The CDR3 consists of 12 residues. V was clipped by 2 bases and J by 6 bases, with 5 bases between them. Per germline, CDR1 MGHRA and CDR2 YSYEKL.

The rearrangement links TRBV28 to TRBJ2-1; D uncertain. V was trimmed by 1 base and J by 0 bases, leaving 10 bases between them. CDR1 MDHEN and CDR2 SYDVKM come from the germline V gene. The CDR3 has 16 amino acids. The CDR3 sequence: CASSLFGGRSYNEQFF. The CDR3 DNA sequence: TGTGCCAGCAGTTTATTCGGCGGTCGCTCCTACAATGAGCAGTTCTTC.

This CDR3 reads CASSFTGAYEQYF. DNA for the CDR3: TGTGCCAGCTCTTTCACAGGGGCCTACGAGCAGTACTTC. This sequence joins TRBV18 and TRBJ2-7; 7 bases line up with TRBD1. Germline V gene lookup returns CDR1 KGHSH and CDR2 LQKENI. CDR3 length: 13 amino acids. V dropped 6 bases and J dropped 2; count of bases not matched to a gene: 4.

A few counts support this clone. The chain is built from TRBV2 and TRBJ2-1, with 9 nucleotides matching TRBD2. Germline CDR1 SNHLY, CDR2 FYNNEI. Trimming cost V 3 bases and J 6 bases; bases outside gene matches: 6. The CDR3 has 15 residues. CDR3 nucleotide sequence: TGTGCCAGCAGTGATGAGGGACTAGCTTTCAATGAGCAGTTCTTC. Residues: CASSDEGLAFNEQFF.

This clone was counted only a few times. V gene TRBV29-1 combines with J gene TRBJ2-6; the match to TRBD1 covers 9 bases. This CDR3 spans 16 amino acids. Germline V gene lookup returns CDR1 SQVTM and CDR2 ANQGSEA. Losses at the gene ends were 4 bases for V and 2 bases for J; bases not matched to a gene: 6. The CDR3, as DNA: TGCAGCGTTGGGCCGGGACAGGGCCCTGGGGCCAACGTCCTGACTTTC. It codes for CSVGPGQGPGANVLTF.

This clone was detected only a few times. This chain links TRBV2 with TRBJ2-1; 7 nucleotides line up with TRBD1. Germline lookup yields CDR1 SNHLY and CDR2 FYNNEI. The CDR3 has 15 residues. The junction had 7 bases not matched to a gene; V was cut back by 5 bases and J by 3 bases. In nucleotides, the CDR3 is TGTGCCAGCAGTTGGGACAGTCAAGTCTACAATGAGCAGTTCTTC. Residues: CASSWDSQVYNEQFF.

This clone was observed a handful of times. The V gene is TRBV30, the J gene TRBJ2-1, with 8 nucleotides matching TRBD2. Unmatched junction bases numbered 2, after V lost 5 bases and J lost 8 bases. CDR1 GTSNPN and CDR2 SVGIG come from the germline V gene (reference sequence). The CDR3 is 11 residues long. The DNA of the CDR3 is TGTGCCTGGGGGACTAGAGATGAGCAGTTCTTC. Translation gives CAWGTRDEQFF.

This chain uses TRBV5-6 with TRBJ2-1; D is undetermined. The CDR3 covers 13 residues. Germline V gives CDR1 SGHDT, CDR2 YYEEEE. Trimming took off 3 bases at V and 5 bases at J, with 9 bases between the two ends. The DNA of the CDR3 is TGTGCCAGCAGCTCCCACGTGGACAATGAGCAGTTCTTC. Its protein product is CASSSHVDNEQFF.

This sequence joins TRBV2 and TRBJ2-5, with D perhaps TRBD2 (6 bases). CDR1 is SNHLY, CDR2 FYNNEI, per germline. With 7 bases removed from V and 2 bases from J, the gap between germline ends came to 14 bases. This CDR3 comprises 14 residues. The CDR3, as DNA: TGTGCCAGCATCCGCGCGGAGGGACAAGAGACCCAGTACTTC. Its protein product is CASIRAEGQETQYF.

This clone was found a few times. The CDR3 sequence is CASRRTENTEAFF. CDR3 nucleotides: TGTGCCAGCAGACGGACAGAGAACACTGAAGCTTTCTTT. The rearrangement joins TRBV5-8 to TRBJ1-1; TRBD1 might be the D (6 bases). The CDR3 covers 13 residues. Between the trimmed V and J ends, which lost 5 bases and 1 base, there was a span of 9 bases. Looked up from germline, CDR1 is SGHTS and CDR2 is YDEGEE. The whole variable domain, remainder taken from reference TRBV5-8 and TRBJ1-1, is EAGVTQSPTHLIKTRGQQATLRCSPISGHTSVYWYQQALGLGLQFLLWYDEGEERNRGNFPPRFSGRQFPNYSSELNVNALELEDSALYLCASRRTENTEAFFGQGTRLTVV.

This clone was detected only a few times. CDR3 region: CASSPGTGSGNTIYF. The CDR3 DNA reads TGTGCCAGCTCACCAGGGACAGGATCTGGAAACACCATATATTTT. The chain is built from TRBV18 and TRBJ1-3; TRBD1 agrees at 8 bases. The CDR3 runs to 15 residues. Trimming took 2 bases from V and 1 from J; bases not matched to a gene: 1. CDR1 and CDR2 (germline): KGHSH, LQKENI. The variable domain in full, with the rest retrieved from reference TRBV18 and TRBJ1-3, is NAGVMQNPRHLVRRRGQEARLRCSPMKGHSHVYWYRQLPEEGLKFMVYLQKENIIDESGMPKERFSAEFPKEGPSILRIQQVVRGDSAAYFCASSPGTGSGNTIYFGEGSWLTVV.

The chain carries TRBV7-9 and TRBJ1-1; TRBD1 aligns across 9 bases. This CDR3 is built from 15 residues. In germline, CDR1 is SEHNR, CDR2 FQNEAQ (reference sequence). J was trimmed by 3 bases and V by 6 bases; bases with no gene match: 8. CDR3 nucleotides: TGTGCCAGCAGACCACAGGGGGCCGGTGACACTGAAGCTTTCTTT. Translation: CASRPQGAGDTEAFF.

J is TRBJ2-3 and V is TRBV14; 9 bases map to TRBD2. Germline CDR1 and CDR2: SGHDN and FVKESK. V was pared by 0 bases and J by 1 base, with 2 bases of the junction left unmatched. The CDR3 spans 16 residues. Here the CDR3 reads CASSQEKREGTDTQYF. CDR3 nucleotides: TGTGCCAGCAGCCAAGAAAAGCGGGAGGGCACAGATACGCAGTATTTT.

This clone was counted a few times. The chain is built from TRBV20-1 and TRBJ2-1; TRBD2 matches at 8 bases. J was trimmed by 10 bases and V by 5 bases; bases with no gene match: 4. CDR1 is DFQATT, CDR2 SNEGSKA, per germline (reference sequence). The CDR3 covers 11 residues. The CDR3 loop is CSAEREREQFF. The CDR3 DNA sequence: TGCAGTGCTGAGCGGGAGCGGGAGCAGTTCTTC.

The chain employs TRBV30 and TRBJ1-5; maybe TRBD1 (6 bases). CDR1 and CDR2 from the germline V gene are GTSNPN and SVGIG (reference sequence). The CDR3 length is 14 residues. Trimming left V 4 bases short and J 5 bases short, with 15 bases between. CDR3 DNA: TGTGCCTGGACGCATCGGGGGGCCTATCAGCCCCAGCATTTT. It specifies CAWTHRGAYQPQHF.